Listed below are T cell receptor beta chains from one sample, sequenced in a study of OX40 agonist ivuxolimab in advanced cancers. TCRdb's copy holds only in-frame clones and misses some; the assay was immunoSEQ multiplex PCR. This sample has 41,000 or so clones; over 75% occur once, and the top ten carry 3% to 4.5%. The sample in question was CD4+ or CD8+ T cells sorted from blood, obtained in a trial of the OX40 agonist ivuxolimab. All receptors come from an adult with an advanced solid tumor such as melanoma, head and neck, liver or kidney cancer. The CDR3 runs from the conserved cysteine through the conserved F or W. The order of the fields is D gene, V gene, J gene, clone size, CDR3 DNA, CDR3 protein. D genes are given only for firm matches. Part of the rows lack a size; the others show once, few, many or a class for expanded clones.

d_gene: NA; v_gene: TRBV4-3; j_gene: TRBJ2-3; abundance: NA; CDR3nt: TGCGCCAGCAGCCAAGACGATAGAGGGGTATCAGATACGCAGTATTTT; CDR3aa: CASSQDDRGVSDTQYF
d_gene: NA; v_gene: TRBV7-3; j_gene: TRBJ1-1; abundance: NA; CDR3nt: TGTGCCAGCAGCTTAGGAAGGCGGGCAGGCAACACTGAAGCTTTCTTT; CDR3aa: CASSLGRRAGNTEAFF
d_gene: TRBD1; v_gene: TRBV18; j_gene: TRBJ2-7; abundance: NA; CDR3nt: TGTGCCAGCTCACTCGGGACAGGGGTAATAGGGCAGTACTTC; CDR3aa: CASSLGTGVIGQYF
d_gene: NA; v_gene: TRBV28; j_gene: TRBJ2-5; abundance: few; CDR3nt: TGTGCCAGCAGCGAGGGGGGGATCTACGAGACCCAGTACTTC; CDR3aa: CASSEGGIYETQYF
d_gene: NA; v_gene: TRBV2; j_gene: TRBJ1-3; abundance: NA; CDR3nt: TGTGCCAGCAAAGATGATATGCCCTCTGGAAACACCATATATTTT; CDR3aa: CASKDDMPSGNTIYF
d_gene: TRBD2; v_gene: TRBV27; j_gene: TRBJ2-7; abundance: once; CDR3nt: TGTGCCAGCAGTTTAGGGACTAGCCCTCTCTCCTACGAGCAGTACTTC; CDR3aa: CASSLGTSPLSYEQYF
d_gene: NA; v_gene: TRBV7-2; j_gene: TRBJ2-1; abundance: NA; CDR3nt: TGTGCCAGCAGCTTCTCGATCTATGGGCAGTTCTTC; CDR3aa: CASSFSIYGQFF
d_gene: NA; v_gene: TRBV7-8; j_gene: TRBJ1-4; abundance: NA; CDR3nt: TGTGCCAGCAACCCAGGAACCCGTGGAGAAAAACTGTTTTTT; CDR3aa: CASNPGTRGEKLFF
d_gene: TRBD1; v_gene: TRBV2; j_gene: TRBJ2-5; abundance: NA; CDR3nt: TGTGCCAGCGGCAGGGGGTATGAGACCCAGTACTTC; CDR3aa: CASGRGYETQYF
d_gene: NA; v_gene: TRBV20-1; j_gene: TRBJ1-2; abundance: once; CDR3nt: TGCAGTGCCACTACAGGTTTTGGCTACACCTTC; CDR3aa: CSATTGFGYTF
d_gene: TRBD2; v_gene: TRBV11-3; j_gene: TRBJ2-1; abundance: NA; CDR3nt: TGTGCCAGCAGCTTTCTTGCGGGAGGGTCGTACAATGAGCAGTTCTTC; CDR3aa: CASSFLAGGSYNEQFF
d_gene: TRBD1; v_gene: TRBV7-2; j_gene: TRBJ2-7; abundance: NA; CDR3nt: TGTGCCAGCAGCCTTTGGAGAACAGGGGTTAACGAGCAGTACTTC; CDR3aa: CASSLWRTGVNEQYF
d_gene: TRBD1; v_gene: TRBV15; j_gene: TRBJ1-4; abundance: NA; CDR3nt: TGTGCCACCAGCGGGCCGGGACAGGGACTTAATGAAAAACTGTTTTTT; CDR3aa: CATSGPGQGLNEKLFF
d_gene: NA; v_gene: TRBV7-6; j_gene: TRBJ2-5; abundance: NA; CDR3nt: TGTGCCAGCAGCGAACATCAGAATAAAGAGACCCAGTACTTC; CDR3aa: CASSEHQNKETQYF
d_gene: NA; v_gene: TRBV10-3; j_gene: TRBJ2-1; abundance: NA; CDR3nt: TGTGCCAGCAGTTACGCTCCACAAACCCATGAGCAGTTCTTC; CDR3aa: CASSYAPQTHEQFF
d_gene: NA; v_gene: TRBV5-6; j_gene: TRBJ2-2; abundance: NA; CDR3nt: TGTGCCAGCACCCTGGGACAAGCGAACACCGGGGAGCTGTTTTTT; CDR3aa: CASTLGQANTGELFF
d_gene: NA; v_gene: TRBV25-1; j_gene: TRBJ2-4; abundance: NA; CDR3nt: TGTGCCAGCAGTGAATTGGAAACCCTAGCCAAAAACATTCAGTACTTC; CDR3aa: CASSELETLAKNIQYF
d_gene: TRBD1; v_gene: TRBV10-3; j_gene: TRBJ2-1; abundance: once; CDR3nt: TGTGCCATCAGTGAGTCCGGGACAGGGGGGCACAATGAGCAGTTCTTC; CDR3aa: CAISESGTGGHNEQFF
d_gene: TRBD1; v_gene: TRBV11-2; j_gene: TRBJ1-2; abundance: NA; CDR3nt: TGTGCCAGCAGCTTAAGGCTGGGACAGCCGGGGAATTATGGCTACACCTTC; CDR3aa: CASSLRLGQPGNYGYTF
d_gene: NA; v_gene: TRBV7-3; j_gene: TRBJ2-1; abundance: NA; CDR3nt: TGTGCCAGCAGCTTAACTAGGGACAATGAGCAGTTCTTC; CDR3aa: CASSLTRDNEQFF
d_gene: NA; v_gene: TRBV7-3; j_gene: TRBJ1-1; abundance: NA; CDR3nt: TGTGCCAGCAGCTTATTCCCAGGGGTTGCCACTGAAGCTTTCTTT; CDR3aa: CASSLFPGVATEAFF
d_gene: TRBD2; v_gene: TRBV5-4; j_gene: TRBJ2-1; abundance: NA; CDR3nt: TGTGCCAGCAGCTTGCCTAGCGGGAAGGGATTGGGTGAGCAGTTCTTC; CDR3aa: CASSLPSGKGLGEQFF
d_gene: NA; v_gene: TRBV14; j_gene: TRBJ2-7; abundance: NA; CDR3nt: TGTGCCAGCAGCCAAGGTTCTTGGGGCCAGGGGCCACTCTACGAGCAGTACTTC; CDR3aa: CASSQGSWGQGPLYEQYF
d_gene: NA; v_gene: TRBV27; j_gene: TRBJ1-3; abundance: NA; CDR3nt: TGTGCCAGCAGCCGGACAACTGGAAACACCATATATTTT; CDR3aa: CASSRTTGNTIYF
d_gene: NA; v_gene: TRBV12-5; j_gene: TRBJ2-3; abundance: NA; CDR3nt: TGTGCTAGTGGTTTGGTACTTCGGCAGTCCACAGATACGCAGTATTTT; CDR3aa: CASGLVLRQSTDTQYF
d_gene: NA; v_gene: TRBV14; j_gene: TRBJ2-7; abundance: few; CDR3nt: TGTGCCAGCAGCCAAGATCTCCTATCGTCCTACGAGCAGTACTTC; CDR3aa: CASSQDLLSSYEQYF
d_gene: NA; v_gene: TRBV5-4; j_gene: TRBJ2-3; abundance: NA; CDR3nt: TGTGCCAGCAGCTTGGATAAGGGCACGCAGTATTTT; CDR3aa: CASSLDKGTQYF
d_gene: TRBD2; v_gene: TRBV18; j_gene: TRBJ2-5; abundance: NA; CDR3nt: TGTGCCAGCTCACGGGGACTAGCGGGGGAGACCCAGTACTTC; CDR3aa: CASSRGLAGETQYF
d_gene: NA; v_gene: TRBV19; j_gene: TRBJ1-3; abundance: NA; CDR3nt: TGTGCCAGTAGACTGGCAGGGGTCGTCTCTGGAAACACCATATATTTT; CDR3aa: CASRLAGVVSGNTIYF
d_gene: NA; v_gene: TRBV4-1; j_gene: TRBJ2-1; abundance: NA; CDR3nt: TGCGCCAGCAGCCTTCTCCCGACTAGGAGCTCCTACAATGAGCAGTTCTTC; CDR3aa: CASSLLPTRSSYNEQFF
d_gene: NA; v_gene: TRBV6-5; j_gene: TRBJ1-2; abundance: NA; CDR3nt: TGTGCCAGCAGCGCAGGGGATGGCTACACCTTC; CDR3aa: CASSAGDGYTF
d_gene: TRBD2; v_gene: TRBV27; j_gene: TRBJ2-7; abundance: NA; CDR3nt: TGTGCCAGCAGTCTCCGGACTAGCGGGGACGAGCAGTACTTC; CDR3aa: CASSLRTSGDEQYF
d_gene: NA; v_gene: TRBV5-8; j_gene: TRBJ1-2; abundance: NA; CDR3nt: TGTGCCAGCAGCTTCTCGTGGACTCCAAGCACCTTC; CDR3aa: CASSFSWTPSTF